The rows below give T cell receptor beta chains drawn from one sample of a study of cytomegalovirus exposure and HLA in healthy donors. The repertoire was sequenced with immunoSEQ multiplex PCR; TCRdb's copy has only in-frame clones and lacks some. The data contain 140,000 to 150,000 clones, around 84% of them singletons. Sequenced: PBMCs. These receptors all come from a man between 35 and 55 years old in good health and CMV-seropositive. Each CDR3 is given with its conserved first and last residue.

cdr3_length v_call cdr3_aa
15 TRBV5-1 CASSFLGETYNEQFF
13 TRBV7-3 CASSLGQNTEAFF
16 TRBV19 CASSTGTGRGYNEQFF
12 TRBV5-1 CASSFNGQEAFF
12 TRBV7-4 CAASGRALPQYF
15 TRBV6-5 CASSYSTAGDWGYTF
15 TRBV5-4 CASSPTSNPSYEQYF
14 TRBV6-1 CASSARGGSEKLFF
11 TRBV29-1 CSVAGGTLEYF
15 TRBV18 CASSPGQGNRQPQHF
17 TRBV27 CASSSPDGLAVYNEQFF
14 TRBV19 CASSEGASGEKLFF
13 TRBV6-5 CASSRESNQPQHF
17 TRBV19 CASSILAGGESYNEQFF
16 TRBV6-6 CASSYALAARYNEQFF
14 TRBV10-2 CASSGPGLNTEAFF
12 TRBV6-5 CASSSPNYEQYF
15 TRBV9 CASSVAGQGAYEQYF
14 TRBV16 CASSPSGGFQPQHF
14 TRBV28 CASSLIDRVHEQYF
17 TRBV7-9 CASSPGLAGGPFYEQFF
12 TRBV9 CASSSVSYEQFF
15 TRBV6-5 CASNLPQGGNYGYTF
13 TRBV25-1 CASSPGSNQPQHF
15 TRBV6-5 CASSYTGTSPNEQFF
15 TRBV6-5 CASARGGQGDSPLHF
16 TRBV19 CASLPLGARVNTEAFF
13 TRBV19 CASSGGARTEAFF
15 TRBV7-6 CASSLFAGNVEKLFF
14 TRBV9 CASSSRGPGNTIYF